This is a list of T cell receptor beta chains from one sample in a study of T cells in Graves' hyperthyroidism and ophthalmopathy. From the multiplex PCR reads, TCRdb called clonotypes with MiXCR, one entry per CDR3 protein. The table shows 700,000 or so distinct CDR3 sequences, with about 14% occurring only once. The source material was blood. Receptor source: a woman aged 45-60 years with Graves' ophthalmopathy. CDR3s include the opening cysteine and the closing phenylalanine or tryptophan. D genes are given only for firm matches. Size is omitted from some rows. Given values are once, few, many or a class for expanded clones.

d_call	v_call	j_call	clone_size	cdr3_aa	cdr3_nt
TRBD1	TRBV28	TRBJ1-6	many	CASSPGRDRGFYSPLHF	TGTGCCAGCAGCCCCGGGAGGGACAGGGGGTTTTATTCACCCCTCCACTTT
-	TRBV10-3	TRBJ2-1	once	CAITQGGINDEQFF	TGTGCCATCACCCAGGGGGGGATAAACGATGAGCAGTTCTTC
TRBD2	TRBV6-6	TRBJ2-5	few	CASSYGLAGVSETQYF	TGTGCCAGCAGTTATGGACTAGCGGGAGTATCTGAGACCCAGTACTTC
-	TRBV5-8	TRBJ2-1	few	CASSLESPLSYNEQFF	TGTGCCAGCAGCTTGGAAAGTCCCTTATCCTACAATGAGCAGTTCTTC
-	TRBV12-5	TRBJ2-1	many	CASGLRSHNEQFF	TGTGCTAGTGGTTTGAGATCACACAATGAGCAGTTCTTC
-	TRBV30	TRBJ1-3	many	CAWTDGNTIYF	TGTGCCTGGACGGACGGAAACACCATATATTTT
-	TRBV27	TRBJ2-3	many	CASSSPFSGTDTQYF	TGTGCCAGCAGTTCCCCGTTTAGCGGCACAGATACGCAGTATTTT
TRBD1	TRBV20-1	TRBJ1-2	few	CSASPTGVQRNTF	TGCAGTGCTAGTCCCACAGGGGTTCAGCGGAACACCTTC
-	TRBV5-1	TRBJ2-1	many	CASSSELQTYNEQFF	TGCGCCAGCAGCTCCGAACTGCAAACCTACAATGAGCAGTTCTTC
-	TRBV6-2/TRBV6-3	TRBJ2-7	-	CASSYDSDSQYEQYF	TGTGCCAGCAGTTACGATTCGGACAGCCAGTACGAGCAGTACTTC
-	TRBV12-3/TRBV12-4	TRBJ2-6	-	CASGSNSGANVLAF	TGTGCCAGCGGGTCCAACTCTGGGGCCAACGTCCTGGCTTTC
-	TRBV6-1	TRBJ2-5	-	CASSYGRQGFPETQYF	TGTGCCAGCAGTTACGGTCGGCAGGGTTTTCCGGAGACCCAGTACTTC
-	TRBV5-1	TRBJ1-4	-	CASSTSRLLGEKLFF	TGCGCCAGCAGCACCTCAAGGCTCCTGGGCGAAAAACTGTTTTTT
-	TRBV28	TRBJ2-7	many	CASSLLAGAGYEQYF	TGTGCCAGCAGTTTATTGGCTGGAGCTGGGTACGAGCAGTACTTC
TRBD1	TRBV20-1	TRBJ1-3	few	CSAPIQTGTNTIYF	TGCAGTGCACCCATCCAGACAGGGACAAACACCATATATTTT
TRBD1	TRBV6-2/TRBV6-3	TRBJ2-5	many	CASSKGQALQETQYF	TGTGCCAGCAGTAAAGGACAGGCGCTCCAAGAGACCCAGTACTTC
-	TRBV20-1	TRBJ1-2	many	CSARDSRTNYGYTF	TGCAGTGCGCGAGACAGTAGAACAAACTATGGCTACACCTTC
-	TRBV6-4	TRBJ2-1	-	CASSVEGPLGEQFF	TGTGCCAGCAGTGTGGAGGGGCCCCTAGGTGAGCAGTTCTTC
TRBD2	TRBV28	TRBJ2-1	many	CASSLFGDYTPNEQFF	TGTGCCAGCAGTTTATTTGGGGACTATACCCCCAATGAGCAGTTCTTC
-	TRBV6-2/TRBV6-3	TRBJ1-1	-	CASRRVSMNTEAFF	TGTGCCAGCAGGAGGGTCTCAATGAACACTGAAGCTTTCTTT
-	TRBV5-1	TRBJ2-6	-	CASSLGGNAGANVLTF	TGCGCCAGCAGCTTGGGTGGGAATGCTGGGGCCAACGTCCTGACTTTC
-	TRBV29-1	TRBJ2-3	few	CSVEVARQVTDTQYF	TGCAGCGTTGAAGTGGCTAGGCAGGTCACAGATACGCAGTATTTT
TRBD1	TRBV10-3	TRBJ2-7	many	CAIRSSTGTYEQYF	TGTGCCATCAGAAGTTCGACAGGGACCTACGAGCAGTACTTC
-	TRBV28	TRBJ1-2	-	CASGGGSGYGYTF	TGTGCCAGCGGGGGGGGGTCGGGATATGGCTACACCTTC
TRBD1	TRBV27	TRBJ2-7	-	CASKETGDEQYF	TGTGCCAGTAAAGAGACAGGGGACGAGCAGTACTTC
-	TRBV6-2/TRBV6-3	TRBJ1-1	many	CASSYVTENTEAFF	TGTGCCAGCAGTTACGTAACGGAGAACACTGAAGCTTTCTTT
-	TRBV6-2/TRBV6-3	TRBJ2-6	few	CASSLSANVLTF	TGTGCCAGCAGTCTTTCGGCGAACGTCCTGACTTTC
TRBD2	TRBV12-3/TRBV12-4	TRBJ2-1	-	CASSRLAGRYSEQFF	TGTGCCAGCAGCCGACTAGCGGGAAGGTACAGTGAGCAGTTCTTC
-	TRBV28	TRBJ2-7	few	CASSQPRTLSHEQYF	TGTGCCAGCAGTCAACCCCGGACCCTCTCGCACGAGCAGTACTTC
TRBD2	TRBV19	TRBJ2-7	few	CASSIGEGLYEQYF	TGTGCCAGTAGTATAGGGGAGGGCCTCTACGAGCAGTACTTC
-	TRBV5-1	TRBJ2-1	many	CASSFTAAANEQFF	TGCGCCAGCAGCTTTACAGCAGCGGCGAATGAGCAGTTCTTC
-	TRBV6-6	TRBJ2-1	-	CASSYSTVYNEQFF	TGTGCCAGCAGTTACTCAACAGTCTACAATGAGCAGTTCTTC